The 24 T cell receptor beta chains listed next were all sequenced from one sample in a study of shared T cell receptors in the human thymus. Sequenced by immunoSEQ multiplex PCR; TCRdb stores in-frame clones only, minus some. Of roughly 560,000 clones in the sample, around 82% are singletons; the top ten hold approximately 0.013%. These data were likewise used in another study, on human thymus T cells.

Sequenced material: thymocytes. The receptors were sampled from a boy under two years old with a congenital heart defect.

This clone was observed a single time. The CDR3 region has the DNA TGCAGCGTGACTGACAGGGGAGAAGAGACCCAGTACTTC. The encoded protein is CSVTDRGEETQYF. The rearrangement links TRBV29-1 to TRBJ2-5, with 8 nucleotides matching TRBD1. The CDR3 covers 13 residues. Trimming removed 6 bases from V and 3 bases from J; junction bases left unmatched: 6. CDR1 SQVTM and CDR2 ANQGSEA come from the germline V gene.

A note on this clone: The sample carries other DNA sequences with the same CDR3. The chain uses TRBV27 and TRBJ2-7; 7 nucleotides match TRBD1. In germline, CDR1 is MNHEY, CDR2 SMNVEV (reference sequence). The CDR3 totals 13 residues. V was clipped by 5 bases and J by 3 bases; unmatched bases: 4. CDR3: CASSLRDSYEQYF. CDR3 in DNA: TGTGCCAGCAGTCTCCGGGACAGCTACGAGCAGTACTTC.

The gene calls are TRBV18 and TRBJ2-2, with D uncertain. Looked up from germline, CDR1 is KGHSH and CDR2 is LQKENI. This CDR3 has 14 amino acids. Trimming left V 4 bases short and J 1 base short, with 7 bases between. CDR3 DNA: TGTGCCAGCTCACGACCCAGGAACACCGGGGAGCTGTTTTTT. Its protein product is CASSRPRNTGELFF.

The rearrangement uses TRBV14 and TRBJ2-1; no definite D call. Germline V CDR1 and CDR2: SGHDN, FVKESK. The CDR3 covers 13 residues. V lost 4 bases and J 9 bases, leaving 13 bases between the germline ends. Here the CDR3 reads CASSLLGRGEQFF. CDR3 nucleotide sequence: TGTGCCAGCAGCCTCCTAGGCCGCGGTGAGCAGTTCTTC.

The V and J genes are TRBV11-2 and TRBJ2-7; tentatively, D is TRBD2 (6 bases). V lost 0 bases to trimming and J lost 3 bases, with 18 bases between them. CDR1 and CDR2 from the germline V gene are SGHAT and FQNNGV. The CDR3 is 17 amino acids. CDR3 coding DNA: TGTGCCAGCAGCTTAGATTTGTGGGAGGTCCCACACTACGAGCAGTACTTC. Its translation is CASSLDLWEVPHYEQYF.

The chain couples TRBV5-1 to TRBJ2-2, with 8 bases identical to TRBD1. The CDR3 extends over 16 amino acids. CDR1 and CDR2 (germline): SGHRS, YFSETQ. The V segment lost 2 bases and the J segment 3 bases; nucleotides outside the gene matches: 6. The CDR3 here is CASSFPGQEDTGELFF. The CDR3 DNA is TGCGCCAGCAGCTTCCCGGGACAGGAGGACACCGGGGAGCTGTTTTTT.

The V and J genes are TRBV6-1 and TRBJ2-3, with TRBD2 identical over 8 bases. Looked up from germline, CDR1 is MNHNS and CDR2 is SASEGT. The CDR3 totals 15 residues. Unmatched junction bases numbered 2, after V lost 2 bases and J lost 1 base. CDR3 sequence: CASSERREGTDTQYF. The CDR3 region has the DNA TGTGCCAGCAGTGAACGGCGGGAGGGCACAGATACGCAGTATTTT.

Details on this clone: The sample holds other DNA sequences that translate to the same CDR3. The CDR3 here is CASSPPGVYEQYF. In DNA, the CDR3 is TGTGCCAGCAGCCCGCCCGGAGTCTACGAGCAGTACTTC. The genes are TRBV11-3 and TRBJ2-7; D is unresolved. The V gene lost 5 bases and the J gene lost 3 bases, with 11 bases spanning the gap. The CDR3 is 13 residues long. Germline lookup yields CDR1 SGHNT and CDR2 YENEEA.

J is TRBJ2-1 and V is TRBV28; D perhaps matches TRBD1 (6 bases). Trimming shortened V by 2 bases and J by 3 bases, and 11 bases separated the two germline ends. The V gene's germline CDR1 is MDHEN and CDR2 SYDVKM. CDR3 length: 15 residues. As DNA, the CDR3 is TGTGCCAGCAGTTTAGTTGGGGGCCTCTACAATGAGCAGTTCTTC. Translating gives CASSLVGGLYNEQFF. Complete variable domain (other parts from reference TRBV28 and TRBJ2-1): DVKVTQSSRYLVKRTGEKVFLECVQDMDHENMFWYRQDPGLGLRLIYFSYDVKMKEKGDIPEGYSVSREKKERFSLILESASTNQTSMYLCASSLVGGLYNEQFFGPGTRLTVL.

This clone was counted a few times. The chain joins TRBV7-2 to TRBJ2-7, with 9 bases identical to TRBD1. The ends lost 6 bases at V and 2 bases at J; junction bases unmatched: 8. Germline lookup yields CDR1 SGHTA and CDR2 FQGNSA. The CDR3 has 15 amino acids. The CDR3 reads CASRYKRQGAYEQYF. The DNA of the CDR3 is TGTGCCAGCAGATATAAACGACAGGGGGCCTACGAGCAGTACTTC.

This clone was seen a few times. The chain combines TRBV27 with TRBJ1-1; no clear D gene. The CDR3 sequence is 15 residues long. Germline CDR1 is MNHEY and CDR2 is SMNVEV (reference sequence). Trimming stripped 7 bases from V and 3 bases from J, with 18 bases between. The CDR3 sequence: CASTPNTDTHTEAFF. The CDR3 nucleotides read TGTGCCAGCACCCCCAATACAGACACACACACTGAAGCTTTCTTT.

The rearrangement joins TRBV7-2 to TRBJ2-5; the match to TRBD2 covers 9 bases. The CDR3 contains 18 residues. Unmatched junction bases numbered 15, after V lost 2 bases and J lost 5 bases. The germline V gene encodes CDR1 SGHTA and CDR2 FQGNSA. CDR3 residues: CASSLISVAGAPTETQYF. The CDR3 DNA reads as TGTGCCAGCAGCTTAATTTCGGTAGCGGGAGCCCCGACCGAGACCCAGTACTTC.

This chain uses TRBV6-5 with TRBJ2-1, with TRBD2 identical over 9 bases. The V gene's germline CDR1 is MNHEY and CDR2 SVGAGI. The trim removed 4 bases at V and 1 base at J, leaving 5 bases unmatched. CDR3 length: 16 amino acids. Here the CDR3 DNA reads TGTGCCAGCAGTTTACTAGCGGGTGGGTCCTACAATGAGCAGTTCTTC. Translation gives CASSLLAGGSYNEQFF.

CDR3 nucleotides: TGCAGCGCCGACAGGGGACAGGGGGTCGATGAGCAGTTCTTC. Translated, it gives CSADRGQGVDEQFF. The rearrangement links TRBV29-1 to TRBJ2-1; 11 bases agree with TRBD1. Per germline, CDR1 SQVTM and CDR2 ANQGSEA. This CDR3 has 14 amino acids. V lost 7 bases to trimming and J lost 8 bases; unmatched junction nucleotides: 10.

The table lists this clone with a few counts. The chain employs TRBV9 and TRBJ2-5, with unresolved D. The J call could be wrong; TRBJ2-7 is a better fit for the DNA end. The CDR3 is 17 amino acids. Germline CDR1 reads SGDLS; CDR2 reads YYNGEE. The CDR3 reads CASSVGPLGISSYEQYF. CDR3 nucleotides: TGTGCCAGCAGCGTAGGTCCCCTGGGCATCTCCTCCTACGAGCAGTACTTC.

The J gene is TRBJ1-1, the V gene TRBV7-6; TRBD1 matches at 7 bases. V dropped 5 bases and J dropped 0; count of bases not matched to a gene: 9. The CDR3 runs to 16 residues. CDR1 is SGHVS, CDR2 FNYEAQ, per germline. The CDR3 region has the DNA TGTGCCAGCAGCCCCACAAGGGGGCCTTTGAACACTGAAGCTTTCTTT. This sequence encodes CASSPTRGPLNTEAFF.

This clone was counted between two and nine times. For the CDR3, the DNA is TGTGCCAGCAGTGACTCGGGCGGGAGAACGACAGATACGCAGTATTTT. Translation gives CASSDSGGRTTDTQYF. The chain employs TRBV6-4 and TRBJ2-3, with 7 bases aligning to TRBD2. The germline CDR1 and CDR2 sequences are MRHNA and SNTAGT. The V and J ends lost 0 bases and 3 bases, in that order; junction bases with no gene match: 6. The CDR3 has 16 residues.

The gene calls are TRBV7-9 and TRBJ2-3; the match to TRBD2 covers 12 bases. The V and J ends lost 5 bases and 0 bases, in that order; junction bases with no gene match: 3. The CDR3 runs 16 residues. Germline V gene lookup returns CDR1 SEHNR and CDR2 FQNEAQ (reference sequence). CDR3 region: CASSRTSGASTDTQYF. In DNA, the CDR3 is TGTGCCAGCAGCCGGACTAGCGGGGCTAGCACAGATACGCAGTATTTT. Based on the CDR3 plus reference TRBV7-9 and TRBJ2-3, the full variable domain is DTGVSQNPRHKITKRGQNVTFRCDPISEHNRLYWYRQTLGQGPEFLTYFQNEAQLEKSRLLSDRFSAERPKGSFSTLEIQRTEQGDSAMYLCASSRTSGASTDTQYFGPGTRLTVL.

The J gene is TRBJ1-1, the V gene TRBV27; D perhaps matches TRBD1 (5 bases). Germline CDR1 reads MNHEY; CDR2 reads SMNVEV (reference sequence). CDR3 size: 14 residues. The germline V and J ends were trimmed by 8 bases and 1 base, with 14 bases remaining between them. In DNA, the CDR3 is TGTGCCAGCGCCCCTGGGGCCTGGAACACTGAAGCTTTCTTT. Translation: CASAPGAWNTEAFF.

CDR3 bases: TGTGCCAGCAGCCGGCTGACAGGGGGAGCCAACGAGCAGTACTTC. Its protein is CASSRLTGGANEQYF. The J gene is TRBJ2-7, the V gene TRBV5-4; TRBD1 aligns across 9 bases. With V trimmed by 4 bases and J by 5 bases, 10 bases remained unmatched. Germline loops: CDR1 SGHNT, CDR2 YYREEE (reference sequence). The length of the CDR3 is 15 residues.

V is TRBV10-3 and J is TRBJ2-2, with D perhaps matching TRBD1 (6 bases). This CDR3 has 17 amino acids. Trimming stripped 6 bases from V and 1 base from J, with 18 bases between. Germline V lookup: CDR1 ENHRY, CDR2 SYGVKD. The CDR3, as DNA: TGTGCCATCAGACCCTACCGCGAAGGGGGGAACACCGGGGAGCTGTTTTTT. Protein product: CAIRPYREGGNTGELFF.

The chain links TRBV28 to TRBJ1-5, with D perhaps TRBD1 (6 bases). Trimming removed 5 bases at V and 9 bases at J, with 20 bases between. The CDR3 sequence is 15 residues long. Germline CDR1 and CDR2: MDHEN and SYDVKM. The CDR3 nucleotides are TGTGCCAGCAGTCCCCGGACAGCCCTTAAGGGGCCCCAGCATTTT. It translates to CASSPRTALKGPQHF.

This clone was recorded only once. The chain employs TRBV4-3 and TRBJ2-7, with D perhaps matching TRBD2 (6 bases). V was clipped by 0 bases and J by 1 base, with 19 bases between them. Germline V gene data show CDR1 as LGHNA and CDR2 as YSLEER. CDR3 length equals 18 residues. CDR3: CASSQDLFRGTQSYEQYF. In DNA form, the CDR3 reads TGCGCCAGCAGCCAAGATCTATTCCGCGGGACCCAATCCTACGAGCAGTACTTC.

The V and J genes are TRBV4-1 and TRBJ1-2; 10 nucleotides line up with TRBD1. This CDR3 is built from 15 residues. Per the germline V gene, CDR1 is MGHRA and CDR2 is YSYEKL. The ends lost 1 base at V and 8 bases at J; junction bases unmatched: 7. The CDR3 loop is CASSQGWDRGQGYTF. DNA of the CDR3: TGCGCCAGCAGCCAAGGATGGGACAGGGGACAAGGCTACACCTTC.